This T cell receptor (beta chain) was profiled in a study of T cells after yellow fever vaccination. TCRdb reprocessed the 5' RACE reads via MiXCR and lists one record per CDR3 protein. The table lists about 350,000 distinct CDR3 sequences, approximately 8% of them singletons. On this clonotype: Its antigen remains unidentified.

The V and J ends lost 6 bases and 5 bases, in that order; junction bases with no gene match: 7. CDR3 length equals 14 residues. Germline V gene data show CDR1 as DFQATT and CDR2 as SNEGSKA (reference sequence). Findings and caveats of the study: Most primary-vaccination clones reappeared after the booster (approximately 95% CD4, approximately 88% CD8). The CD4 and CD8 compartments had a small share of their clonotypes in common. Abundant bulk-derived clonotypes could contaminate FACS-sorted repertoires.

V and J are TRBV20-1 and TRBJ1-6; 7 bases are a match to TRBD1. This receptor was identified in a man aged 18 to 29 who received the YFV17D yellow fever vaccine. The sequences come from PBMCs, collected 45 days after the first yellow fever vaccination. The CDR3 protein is CSAWTGYNNSPLHF. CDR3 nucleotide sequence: TGCAGTGCGTGGACAGGCTATAATAATTCACCCCTCCACTTT.